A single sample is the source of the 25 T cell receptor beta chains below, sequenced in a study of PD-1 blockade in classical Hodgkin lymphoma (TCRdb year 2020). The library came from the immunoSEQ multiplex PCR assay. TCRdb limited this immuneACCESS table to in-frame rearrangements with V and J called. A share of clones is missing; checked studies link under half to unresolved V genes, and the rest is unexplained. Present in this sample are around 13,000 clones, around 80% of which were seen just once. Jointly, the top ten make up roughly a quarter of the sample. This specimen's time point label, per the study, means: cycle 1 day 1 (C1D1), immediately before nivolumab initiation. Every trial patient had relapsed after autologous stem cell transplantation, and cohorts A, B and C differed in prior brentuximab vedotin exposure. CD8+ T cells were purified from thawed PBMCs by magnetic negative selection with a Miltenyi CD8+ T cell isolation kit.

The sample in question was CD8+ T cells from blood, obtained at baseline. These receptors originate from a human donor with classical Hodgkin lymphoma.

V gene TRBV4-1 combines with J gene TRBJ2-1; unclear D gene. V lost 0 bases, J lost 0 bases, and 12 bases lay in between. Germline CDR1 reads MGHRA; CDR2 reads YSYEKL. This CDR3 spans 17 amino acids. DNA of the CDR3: TGCGCCAGCAGCCAAGATCTGCAGCTGAGCTCCTACAATGAGCAGTTCTTC. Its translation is CASSQDLQLSSYNEQFF.

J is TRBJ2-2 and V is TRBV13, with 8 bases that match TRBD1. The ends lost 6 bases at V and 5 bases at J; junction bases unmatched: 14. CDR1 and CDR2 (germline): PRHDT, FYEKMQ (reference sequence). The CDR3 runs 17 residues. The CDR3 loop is CASRPPRRQGRTGELFF. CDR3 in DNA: TGTGCCAGCAGGCCCCCCCGCAGACAGGGGAGAACCGGGGAGCTGTTTTTT.

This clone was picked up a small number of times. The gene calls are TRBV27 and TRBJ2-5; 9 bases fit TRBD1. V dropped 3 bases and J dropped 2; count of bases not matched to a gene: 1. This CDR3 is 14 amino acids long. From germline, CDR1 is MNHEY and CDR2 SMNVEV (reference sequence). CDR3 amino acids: CASSFGTGQETQYF. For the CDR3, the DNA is TGTGCCAGCAGTTTTGGGACAGGGCAAGAGACCCAGTACTTC.

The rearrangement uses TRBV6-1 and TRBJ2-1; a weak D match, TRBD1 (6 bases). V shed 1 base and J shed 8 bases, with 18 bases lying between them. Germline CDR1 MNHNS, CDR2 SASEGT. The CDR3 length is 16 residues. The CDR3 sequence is CASSEVEGGGKDEQFF. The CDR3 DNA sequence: TGTGCCAGCAGTGAAGTCGAAGGGGGTGGGAAGGATGAGCAGTTCTTC.

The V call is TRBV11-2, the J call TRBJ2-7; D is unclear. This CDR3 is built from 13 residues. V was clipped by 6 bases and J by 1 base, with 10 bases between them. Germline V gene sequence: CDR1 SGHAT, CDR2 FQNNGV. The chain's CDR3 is CASRANWSYEQYF. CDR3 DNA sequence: TGTGCCAGCAGGGCGAACTGGTCCTACGAGCAGTACTTC. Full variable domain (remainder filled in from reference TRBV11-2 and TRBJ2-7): EAGVAQSPRYKIIEKRQSVAFWCNPISGHATLYWYQQILGQGPKLLIQFQNNGVVDDSQLPKDRFSAERLKGVDSTLKIQPAKLEDSAVYLCASRANWSYEQYFGPGTRLTVT.

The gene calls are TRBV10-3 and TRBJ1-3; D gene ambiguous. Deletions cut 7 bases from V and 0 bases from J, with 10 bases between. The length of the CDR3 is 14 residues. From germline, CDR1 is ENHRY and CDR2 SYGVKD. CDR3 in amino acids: CAIMEDASGNTIYF. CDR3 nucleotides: TGTGCCATCATGGAGGACGCCTCTGGAAACACCATATATTTT.

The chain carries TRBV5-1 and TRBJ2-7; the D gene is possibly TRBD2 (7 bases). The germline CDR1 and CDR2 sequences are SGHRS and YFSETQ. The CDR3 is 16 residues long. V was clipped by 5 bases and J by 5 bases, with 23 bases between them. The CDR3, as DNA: TGCGCCAGCAGGCCCAGGGGAGGGGAAGAGCACCACGAGCAGTACTTC. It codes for CASRPRGGEEHHEQYF.

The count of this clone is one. CDR3 sequence reads: CASSQDRGVNEQFF. In DNA form, the CDR3 reads TGTGCCAGCAGCCAAGACAGGGGAGTTAATGAGCAGTTCTTC. The V gene is TRBV14, the J gene TRBJ2-1; D possibly corresponds to TRBD1 (6 bases). V was shortened by 0 bases and J by 7 bases, with 10 bases between the two germline ends. Germline CDR1 SGHDN, CDR2 FVKESK. CDR3 size: 14 residues.

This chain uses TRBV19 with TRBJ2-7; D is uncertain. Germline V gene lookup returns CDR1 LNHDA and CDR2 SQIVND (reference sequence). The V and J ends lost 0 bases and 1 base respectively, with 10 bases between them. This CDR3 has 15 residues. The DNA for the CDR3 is TGTGCCAGTAGTATAGAATCGGGTTCTTCCTACGAGCAGTACTTC. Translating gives CASSIESGSSYEQYF.

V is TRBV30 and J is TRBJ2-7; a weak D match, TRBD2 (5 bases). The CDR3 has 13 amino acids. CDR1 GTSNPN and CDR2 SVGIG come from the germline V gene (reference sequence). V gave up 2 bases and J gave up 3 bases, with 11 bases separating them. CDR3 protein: CAWSPGVGYEQYF. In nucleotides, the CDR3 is TGTGCCTGGAGTCCCGGGGTTGGCTACGAGCAGTACTTC.

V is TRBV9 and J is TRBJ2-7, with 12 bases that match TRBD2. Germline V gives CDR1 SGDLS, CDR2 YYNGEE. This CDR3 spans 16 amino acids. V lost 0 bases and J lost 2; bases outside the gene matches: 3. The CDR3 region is CASSVGGLAGTYEQYF. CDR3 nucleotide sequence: TGTGCCAGCAGCGTAGGTGGACTAGCGGGGACCTACGAGCAGTACTTC.

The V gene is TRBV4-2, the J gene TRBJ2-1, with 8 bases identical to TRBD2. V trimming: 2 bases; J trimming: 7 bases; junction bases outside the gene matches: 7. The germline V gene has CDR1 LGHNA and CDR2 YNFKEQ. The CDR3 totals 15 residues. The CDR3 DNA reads TGTGCCAGCAGCCAACCGGGACTAGAGGCAAATGAGCAGTTCTTC. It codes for CASSQPGLEANEQFF.

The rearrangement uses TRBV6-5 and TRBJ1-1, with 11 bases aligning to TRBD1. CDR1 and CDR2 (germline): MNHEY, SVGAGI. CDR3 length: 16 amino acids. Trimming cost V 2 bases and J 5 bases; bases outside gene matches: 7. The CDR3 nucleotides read TGTGCCAGCAGTTACCCCTCGGGACAGGGGGGGACTGAAGCTTTCTTT. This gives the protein CASSYPSGQGGTEAFF.

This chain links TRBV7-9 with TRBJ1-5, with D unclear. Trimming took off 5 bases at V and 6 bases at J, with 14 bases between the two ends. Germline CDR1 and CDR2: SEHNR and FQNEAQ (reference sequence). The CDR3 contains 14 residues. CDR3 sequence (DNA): TGTGCCAGCAGCCCCGCGCTAGGGATTCAGCCCCAGCATTTT. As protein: CASSPALGIQPQHF.

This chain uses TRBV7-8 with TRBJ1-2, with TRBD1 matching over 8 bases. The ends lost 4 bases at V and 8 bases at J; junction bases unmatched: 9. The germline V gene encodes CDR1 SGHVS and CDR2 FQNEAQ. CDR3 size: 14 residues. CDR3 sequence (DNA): TGTGCCAGCAGCTACGAGACAGGGGTGGGCGGCTACACCTTC. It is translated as CASSYETGVGGYTF.

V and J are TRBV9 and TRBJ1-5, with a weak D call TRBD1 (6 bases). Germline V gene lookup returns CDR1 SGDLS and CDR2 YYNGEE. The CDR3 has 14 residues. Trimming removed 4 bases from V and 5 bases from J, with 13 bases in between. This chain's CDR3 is CASSPKDSYQPQHF. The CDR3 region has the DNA TGTGCCAGCAGCCCTAAGGACAGTTATCAGCCCCAGCATTTT.

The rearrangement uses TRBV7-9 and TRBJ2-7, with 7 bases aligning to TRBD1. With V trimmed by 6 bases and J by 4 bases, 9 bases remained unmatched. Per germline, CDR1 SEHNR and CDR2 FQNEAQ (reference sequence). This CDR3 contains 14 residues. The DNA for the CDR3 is TGTGCCAGCAGTCCGACGACAGGGCGATACGAGCAGTACTTC. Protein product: CASSPTTGRYEQYF.

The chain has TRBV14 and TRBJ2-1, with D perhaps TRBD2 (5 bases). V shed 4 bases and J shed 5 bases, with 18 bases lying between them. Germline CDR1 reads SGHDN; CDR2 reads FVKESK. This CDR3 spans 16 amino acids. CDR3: CASSPYEGRVDNEQFF. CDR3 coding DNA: TGTGCCAGCAGCCCCTATGAGGGTAGGGTAGACAATGAGCAGTTCTTC. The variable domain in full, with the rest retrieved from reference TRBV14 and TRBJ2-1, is EAGVTQFPSHSVIEKGQTVTLRCDPISGHDNLYWYRRVMGKEIKFLLHFVKESKQDESGMPNNRFLAERTGGTYSTLKVQPAELEDSGVYFCASSPYEGRVDNEQFFGPGTRLTVL.

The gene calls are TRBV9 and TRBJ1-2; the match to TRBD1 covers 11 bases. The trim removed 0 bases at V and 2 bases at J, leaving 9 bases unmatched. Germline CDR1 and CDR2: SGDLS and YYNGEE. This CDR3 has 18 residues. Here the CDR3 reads CASSVARTGGAGNYGYTF. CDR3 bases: TGTGCCAGCAGCGTAGCCCGGACAGGGGGCGCGGGCAACTATGGCTACACCTTC.

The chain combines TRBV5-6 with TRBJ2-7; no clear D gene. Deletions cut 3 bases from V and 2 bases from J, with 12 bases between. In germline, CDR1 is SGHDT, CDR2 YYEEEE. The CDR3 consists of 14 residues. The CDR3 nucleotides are TGTGCCAGCAGCTACGACTTAAAGGCCTACGAGCAGTACTTC. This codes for CASSYDLKAYEQYF.

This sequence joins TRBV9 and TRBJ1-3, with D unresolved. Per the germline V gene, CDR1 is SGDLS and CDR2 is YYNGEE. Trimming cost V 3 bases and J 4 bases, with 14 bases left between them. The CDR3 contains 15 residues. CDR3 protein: CASSGGSKKGNTIYF. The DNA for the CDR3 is TGTGCCAGCAGCGGTGGCTCCAAGAAGGGAAACACCATATATTTT.

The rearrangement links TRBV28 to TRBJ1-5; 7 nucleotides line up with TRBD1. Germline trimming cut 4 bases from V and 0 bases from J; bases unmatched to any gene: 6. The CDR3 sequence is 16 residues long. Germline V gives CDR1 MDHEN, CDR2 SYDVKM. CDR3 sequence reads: CASSSWTGSSNQPQHF. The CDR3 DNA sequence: TGTGCCAGCAGTTCCTGGACAGGATCTAGCAATCAGCCCCAGCATTTT.

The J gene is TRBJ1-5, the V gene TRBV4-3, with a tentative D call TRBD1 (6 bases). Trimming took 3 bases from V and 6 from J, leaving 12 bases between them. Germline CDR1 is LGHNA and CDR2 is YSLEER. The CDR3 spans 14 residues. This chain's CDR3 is CASSQYDRRQPQHF. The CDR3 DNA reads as TGCGCCAGCAGCCAGTACGACAGGCGTCAGCCCCAGCATTTT.

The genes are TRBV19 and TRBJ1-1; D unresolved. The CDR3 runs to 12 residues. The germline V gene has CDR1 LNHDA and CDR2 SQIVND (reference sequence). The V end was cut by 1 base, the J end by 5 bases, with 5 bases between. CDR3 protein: CASSIGWTEAFF. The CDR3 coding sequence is TGTGCCAGTAGTATAGGGTGGACTGAAGCTTTCTTT.

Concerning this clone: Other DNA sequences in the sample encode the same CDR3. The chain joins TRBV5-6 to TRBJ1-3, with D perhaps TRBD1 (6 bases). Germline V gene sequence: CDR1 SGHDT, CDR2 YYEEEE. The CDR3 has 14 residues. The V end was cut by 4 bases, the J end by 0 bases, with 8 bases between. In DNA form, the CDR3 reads TGTGCCAGCAGCCGGGACAACTCTGGAAACACCATATATTTT. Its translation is CASSRDNSGNTIYF.